This T cell receptor beta chain was found in a study of response to subunit inactivated influenza vaccine. TCRdb re-analysed the RT-PCR reads in MiXCR, keeping a single row per CDR3 protein. The table has just under 550,000 distinct CDR3 sequences, roughly 23% seen once. Trimming pared 6 bases from V and 5 bases from J, leaving 16 bases between. This CDR3 region has 15 residues. Germline V lookup: CDR1 SGHTA, CDR2 FQGNSA. This clonotype was picked up a small number of times. The sample was also reused in another study, on T cells expressing NK-cell markers. That publication notes: UMIs accompanied the 5'RACE template switching by which TCR beta cDNA was made. The eight sequenced donors comprised seven who were HCMV-seropositive and one who was seronegative.

This sample comprised CD4+ T cells sorted from PBMCs, obtained roughly 12 days after vaccination. The chain is built from TRBV7-2 and TRBJ2-2; a weak D match, TRBD2 (6 bases). The TCR was taken from a man between 45 and 60 years old who received an inactivated influenza vaccine. The CDR3 region has the DNA TGTGCCAGCAGTTATACTGGGGGGAAGACCGGGGAGCTGTTTTTT. Amino acids: CASSYTGGKTGELFF.